The TCR beta chain described here comes from a study of T cell responses to AZD1222 COVID-19 vaccine. The overall study: Pooled together were second doses at about 4 or about 12 weeks.

Study findings and constraints: The donor cohort was predominantly white British with a female majority, and clonal diversity may have been underestimated. Rises in breadth and depth of Spike-specific TCRs came after two AZD1222 doses.

Notes on this clone: Its antigen is still unknown.

Generated by immunoSEQ multiplex PCR, the TCRdb table keeps only in-frame clones and is missing some. The sample lists fewer than 200,000 clones; 85% to 95% were seen once. CDR1 and CDR2 from the germline V gene are MNHEY and SVGAGI. Between the trimmed V and J ends, which lost 6 bases and 0 bases, there was a span of 6 bases. The CDR3 runs to 12 residues. The material was peripheral blood, obtained on day 0 of AZD1222 vaccination. The source of this sequence is an adult in good health. The chain carries TRBV6-5 and TRBJ2-7; D not resolved. In nucleotides, the CDR3 is TGTGCCAGCAGCGCTAGCTCCTACGAGCAGTACTTC. It specifies CASSASSYEQYF.